The 17 T cell receptor beta chains in this list originate from one sample, sequenced in a study of cytomegalovirus exposure and HLA in healthy donors. The PCR made use of 60 Vbeta and 13 Jbeta primers. TCRdb keeps only in-frame clones here, not all; method: immunoSEQ multiplex PCR. The data contain roughly 160,000 clones, about 79% of them singletons. Sequenced: PBMCs. The source of these receptors is a man aged 45-65 years in good health and CMV-seropositive.

V usage is TRBV6-7 and J usage is TRBJ1-2, with 9 bases lining up with TRBD1. TRBV6-7 is given ORF status, its function remaining uncertain. There are 16 residues in the CDR3. V lost 2 bases, J lost 5 bases, and 9 bases stayed unmatched. CDR3 protein: CASSYILAGQGYGYTF. Here the CDR3 DNA reads TGTGCCAGCAGTTACATCTTAGCTGGACAGGGGTATGGCTACACCTTC.

This chain uses TRBV18 with TRBJ2-5; TRBD2 might be the D (5 bases). Germline V lookup: CDR1 KGHSH, CDR2 LQKENI. Trimming left V 3 bases short and J 1 base short, with 6 bases between. The CDR3 has 13 amino acids. The DNA for the CDR3 is TGTGCCAGCTCACCCGGGGTCCAAGAGACCCAGTACTTC. The encoded protein is CASSPGVQETQYF. The full variable domain, its missing parts supplied by reference TRBV18 and TRBJ2-5, is NAGVMQNPRHLVRRRGQEARLRCSPMKGHSHVYWYRQLPEEGLKFMVYLQKENIIDESGMPKERFSAEFPKEGPSILRIQQVVRGDSAAYFCASSPGVQETQYFGPGTRLLVL.

V and J are TRBV7-8 and TRBJ2-5; 9 nucleotides agree with TRBD1. The germline gives CDR1 SGHVS, CDR2 FQNEAQ. This CDR3 region has 16 residues. V dropped 4 bases and J dropped 5; count of bases not matched to a gene: 11. CDR3: CASSWRRDRVTETQYF. CDR3 bases: TGTGCCAGCAGCTGGCGCCGGGACAGGGTGACGGAGACCCAGTACTTC.

The rearrangement uses TRBV2 and TRBJ1-1; D is uncertain. V was trimmed by 3 bases and J by 1 base, leaving 15 bases between them. Germline CDR1 reads SNHLY; CDR2 reads FYNNEI. The CDR3 is 16 amino acids. The CDR3 sequence is CASSETLPGPNTEAFF. CDR3 bases: TGTGCCAGCAGTGAGACTCTACCTGGTCCGAACACTGAAGCTTTCTTT.

Regarding this clone: A read error may produce the germline difference seen at one junction end. The gene calls are TRBV5-1 and TRBJ1-2; TRBD1 might be the D (6 bases). Germline V gene data show CDR1 as SGHRS and CDR2 as YFSETQ. The CDR3 length is 14 residues. Here the CDR3 reads CASSLGDTWDGHTF. The CDR3 DNA reads as TGCGCCAGCAGCTTGGGGGACACCTGGGATGGCCACACCTTC.

This sequence joins TRBV28 and TRBJ2-1; D perhaps matches TRBD2 (6 bases). CDR1 is MDHEN, CDR2 SYDVKM, per germline. This CDR3 spans 15 amino acids. Trimming pared 6 bases from V and 5 bases from J, leaving 17 bases between. DNA for the CDR3: TGTGCCAGCAGCTCAACCGGGACTGCAAACAATGAGCAGTTCTTC. This gives the protein CASSSTGTANNEQFF.

This chain joins TRBV9 and TRBJ1-6; 8 bases match TRBD1. The CDR3 runs 15 residues. The germline gives CDR1 SGDLS, CDR2 YYNGEE. Trimming removed 3 bases from V and 7 bases from J; junction bases left unmatched: 6. The CDR3 loop is CASSATGGWNSPLHF. In DNA form, the CDR3 reads TGTGCCAGCAGCGCAACAGGGGGGTGGAATTCACCCCTCCACTTT.

V usage is TRBV4-3 and J usage is TRBJ2-5; possibly TRBD2 for D (5 bases). Trimming shortened V by 1 base and J by 5 bases, and 14 bases separated the two germline ends. There are 15 residues in the CDR3. The V gene's germline CDR1 is LGHNA and CDR2 YSLEER. CDR3 sequence: CASSQGQMEVETQYF. The CDR3 DNA is TGCGCCAGCAGCCAAGGGCAAATGGAGGTGGAGACCCAGTACTTC.

This clone was detected a few times. V is TRBV2 and J is TRBJ1-1, with 9 bases identical to TRBD1. Germline lookup yields CDR1 SNHLY and CDR2 FYNNEI. CDR3 size: 15 residues. The junction had 7 bases not matched to a gene; V was cut back by 7 bases and J by 1 base. For the CDR3, the DNA is TGTGCCAGCAATGAGGACAGGGGTTGGAACACTGAAGCTTTCTTT. It specifies CASNEDRGWNTEAFF.

This sequence joins TRBV7-2 and TRBJ2-7; TRBD1 might be the D (5 bases). The germline V gene encodes CDR1 SGHTA and CDR2 FQGNSA. CDR3 size: 14 residues. Trimming took off 1 base at V and 0 bases at J, with 7 bases between the two ends. The CDR3 DNA reads TGTGCCAGCAGCTTAGACAGGAGCTCCTACGAGCAGTACTTC. This encodes CASSLDRSSYEQYF.

This chain connects TRBV5-8 to TRBJ1-1, with D tentatively TRBD1 (5 bases). The CDR3 is made up of 15 amino acids. Trimming took 0 bases from V and 0 from J, leaving 9 bases between them. The V gene's germline CDR1 is SGHTS and CDR2 YDEGEE. As DNA, the CDR3 is TGTGCCAGCAGCTTGGAGCAGGGTATGAACACTGAAGCTTTCTTT. Translated, it gives CASSLEQGMNTEAFF.

The CDR3 protein is CASSRVGGSTDTQYF. CDR3 bases: TGCGCCAGCAGCCGCGTTGGGGGCAGCACAGATACGCAGTATTTT. The V gene is TRBV5-1, the J gene TRBJ2-3, with D perhaps TRBD1 (6 bases). The germline V and J ends were trimmed by 4 bases and 0 bases, with 12 bases remaining between them. Looked up from germline, CDR1 is SGHRS and CDR2 is YFSETQ. The CDR3 has 15 residues.

This rearrangement joins TRBV9 to TRBJ2-5, with a weak D call TRBD1 (6 bases). CDR3 length: 16 amino acids. The V gene's germline CDR1 is SGDLS and CDR2 YYNGEE. V shed 0 bases and J shed 1 base, with 13 bases lying between them. CDR3 sequence reads: CASSVGGGQSQETQYF. The CDR3 coding sequence is TGTGCCAGCAGCGTAGGAGGGGGTCAGAGCCAAGAGACCCAGTACTTC. Drawing the rest from reference TRBV9 and TRBJ2-5, the complete variable domain is DSGVTQTPKHLITATGQRVTLRCSPRSGDLSVYWYQQSLDQGLQFLIQYYNGEERAKGNILERFSAQQFPDLHSELNLSSLELGDSALYFCASSVGGGQSQETQYFGPGTRLLVL.

The J gene is TRBJ2-2, the V gene TRBV21-1; the table assigns TRBD1, which was not confirmed against the DNA. TRBV21-1 is described as a pseudogene. The CDR3 sequence is 16 residues long. The chain's CDR3 is CASSKGTGGDTGELLF. The CDR3 region has the DNA TGTGCCAGCAGCAAAGGGACAGGGGGCGACACCGGGGAGCTGCTTTTT.

The rearrangement uses TRBV27 and TRBJ2-6; D gene uncertain. Looked up from germline, CDR1 is MNHEY and CDR2 is SMNVEV (reference sequence). The CDR3 has 14 amino acids. Deletions cut 3 bases from V and 0 bases from J, with 3 bases between. DNA for the CDR3: TGTGCCAGCAGTTTCGGCTCTGGGGCCAACGTCCTGACTTTC. Translating it yields CASSFGSGANVLTF.

The chain uses TRBV4-2 and TRBJ2-5; TRBD2 agrees at 10 bases. The CDR3 is made up of 16 amino acids. Germline values: CDR1 LGHNA, CDR2 YNFKEQ. Trimming took 5 bases from V and 2 from J; bases not matched to a gene: 8. CDR3 DNA sequence: TGTGCCAGCAGCAAGGAAAGGACTAGCGGACAAGAGACCCAGTACTTC. Protein sequence: CASSKERTSGQETQYF.

The rearrangement links TRBV25-1 to TRBJ2-4, with D perhaps TRBD1 (5 bases). The CDR3 loop spans 16 amino acids. Germline assignment: CDR1 MGHDK and CDR2 SYGVNS. V was pared by 1 base and J by 0 bases, with 10 bases between. This CDR3 reads CASSESGHSAKNIQYF. The CDR3 DNA sequence: TGTGCCAGCAGTGAATCTGGACACTCAGCCAAAAACATTCAGTACTTC. The whole variable domain, filled in from reference TRBV25-1 and TRBJ2-4, reads EADIYQTPRYLVIGTGKKITLECSQTMGHDKMYWYQQDPGMELHLIHYSYGVNSTEKGDLSSESTVSRIRTEHFPLTLESARPSHTSQYLCASSESGHSAKNIQYFGAGTRLSVL.